This section outlines one T cell receptor beta chain sequence together with its context. No cognate antigen has been identified for it. No much larger clone exists at a distance of one base, and base qualities are not known. The data stem from a study of graft-versus-host responses after intestinal transplantation (dated by TCRdb to the early 2020s). The study in broad terms: Multivisceral, liver-intestinal, or isolated intestinal transplants were received by the recipients. Every recipient was given anti-thymocyte globulin induction, then maintenance tacrolimus and steroids for roughly 3 years. After intestinal transplantation, graft-versus-host and host-versus-graft alloreactive T cell clones were followed in the graft, circulation and bone marrow using bulk TCR-beta CDR3 sequencing. Rather than going through the commercial service, samples from a few later patients were sequenced in-house on an Illumina MiSeq and processed with MiXCR. Donor T cell macrochimerism was defined as a peak of at least 4% donor T cells among recipient peripheral blood mononuclear cells. A cohort of about two dozen intestinal transplant recipients, including one retransplant, was enrolled, and 3 patients lacking pretransplant specimens were excluded. To identify alloreactive clones, pre-transplant mixed lymphocyte reaction products were sequenced and compared with unstimulated pre-transplant donor and recipient T cells.

A distance of 18 bases separates the germline ends of V and J, which lose 3 bases and 0 bases respectively. The CDR3, cysteine through phenylalanine, is 16 amino acids long. Only CDR3 DNA remains: 48 bases, in frame from the first base. The germline V gene (reference sequence) provides CDR1 GTSNPN and CDR2 SVGIG. The sample's time point label is to be understood as: cells obtained before transplantation from donor or recipient. CD3+CD4+ and CD3+CD8+ populations were FACS-sorted from unstimulated pre-transplant donor and recipient cells taken from spleen or lymph nodes. The protocol used for the library was the immunoSEQ multiplex PCR assay. For most patients, genomic DNA was isolated using the Qiagen DNeasy Blood and Tissue Kit and was shipped frozen to Adaptive Biotechnologies for TCR sequencing. For most patients, genomic DNA was subjected to high-throughput TCR-beta CDR3 sequencing by Adaptive Biotechnologies. As for the authors' bioinformatics: Adaptive's ImmunoSEQ software was the source of the TCR sequencing data for roughly 19 patients, while three other patients were processed with MiXCR and VDJtools. To correct CD4 versus CD8 sorting errors, any sequence found in both subsets at a frequency ratio below 5:1 was removed. CDR3 nucleotide sequences shared between donor and recipient were removed because the origin of such sequences could not be assigned. At least 2-fold expansion over unstimulated cells and a minimum CFSE-low frequency of 0.002% (template counts) or 0.001% (read counts) were required for clones to be classified as alloreactive. Mappable clones were those detected in sequenced pre-transplant spleen, lymph node, or MLR CFSE-low populations of the donor or recipient. The cumulative frequency of alloreactive clones was calculated as a percentage of all sequences, weighted by copy number. Imported from immuneACCESS, the table was reduced by TCRdb to in-frame sequences with V and J called. These copies leave out some clones; in studies compared against another copy, an unresolved V gene accounts for under half, and the cause of the remainder is not known. That table is the source of V, J and clone size, and D and trimming were worked out from the DNA. The sample table records 25,000 to 35,000 clones; about 80% of these occur just once. Of the sample, roughly 19% falls within the top ten clones.

Study-wide findings and limitations: The relatively low number and heterogeneity of intestinal transplant patients limited the conclusions. In patients with donor T cell macrochimerism, the allografts had high GvH to HvG T cell clonal ratios. Early after transplant, declines in HvG clones were associated with peak levels of circulating GvH clones. GvH clones were detected in recipient bone marrow, and some appeared earlier in ileal mucosa or blood, consistent with an intestinal mucosal origin.

The chain employs TRBV30 and TRBJ2-7; TRBD1 is a possible D gene, resting on 6 matching bases. Sequencing used unstimulated CD8+ T cells sorted from spleen or lymph node cells, obtained before intestinal transplant. The TCR was taken from a human donor who received an intestinal transplant. The bases read TGTGCCTGGAGCGACCCTGGGACACGGATCTCCTACGAGCAGTACTTC. Translated, this gives CAWSDPGTRISYEQYF.